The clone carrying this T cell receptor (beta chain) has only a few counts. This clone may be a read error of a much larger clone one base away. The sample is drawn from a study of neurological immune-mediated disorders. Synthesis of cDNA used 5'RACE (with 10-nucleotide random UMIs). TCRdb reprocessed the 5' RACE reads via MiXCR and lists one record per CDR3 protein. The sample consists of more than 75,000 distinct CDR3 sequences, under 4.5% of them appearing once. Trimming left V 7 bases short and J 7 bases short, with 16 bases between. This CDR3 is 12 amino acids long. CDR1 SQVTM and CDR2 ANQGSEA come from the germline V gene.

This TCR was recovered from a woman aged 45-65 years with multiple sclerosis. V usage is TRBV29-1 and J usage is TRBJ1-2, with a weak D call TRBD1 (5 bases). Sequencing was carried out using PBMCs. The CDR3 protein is CSAHTPGVGYTF. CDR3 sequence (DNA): TGCAGCGCTCACACCCCGGGGGTTGGCTACACCTTC.